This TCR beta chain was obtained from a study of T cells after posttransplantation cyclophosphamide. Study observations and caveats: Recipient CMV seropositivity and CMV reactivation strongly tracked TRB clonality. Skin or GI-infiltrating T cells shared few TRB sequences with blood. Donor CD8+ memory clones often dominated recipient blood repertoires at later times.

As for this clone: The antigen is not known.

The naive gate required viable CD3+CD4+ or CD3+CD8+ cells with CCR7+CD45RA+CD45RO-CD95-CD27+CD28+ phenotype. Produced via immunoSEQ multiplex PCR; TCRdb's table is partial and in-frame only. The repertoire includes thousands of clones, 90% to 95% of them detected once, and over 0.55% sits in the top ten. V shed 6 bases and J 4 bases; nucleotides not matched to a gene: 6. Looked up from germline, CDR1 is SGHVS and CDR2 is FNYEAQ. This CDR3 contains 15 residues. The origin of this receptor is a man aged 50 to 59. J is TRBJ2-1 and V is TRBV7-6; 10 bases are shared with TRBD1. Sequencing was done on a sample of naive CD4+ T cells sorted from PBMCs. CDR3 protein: CASSKPGQGYNEQFF. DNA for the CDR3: TGTGCCAGCAGTAAACCGGGACAGGGGTACAATGAGCAGTTCTTC. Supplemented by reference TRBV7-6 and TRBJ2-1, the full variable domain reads GAGVSQSPRYKVTKRGQDVALRCDPISGHVSLYWYRQALGQGPEFLTYFNYEAQQDKSGLPNDRFSAERPEGSISTLTIQRTEQRDSAMYRCASSKPGQGYNEQFFGPGTRLTVL.